The 23 T cell receptor beta chains below come from one sample, sequenced in a study of early T cells in non-severe SARS-CoV-2 infection. TCRdb recomputed calls from the 5' RACE reads with MiXCR, one row per CDR3 protein. In the table there are about 80,000 distinct CDR3 sequences, 9% to 13% of which are singletons. Material for sequencing was whole blood. The receptors originated from an adult who was a healthcare worker with PCR-confirmed SARS-CoV-2 infection or an uninfected control (not recorded which).

This clonotype has at least ten counts. CDR3 in DNA: TGCGCCAGCAGCTTAAGCGTGACGGGGGAGCAGTACTTC. Protein: CASSLSVTGEQYF. The chain is built from TRBV5-1 and TRBJ2-7, with a weak D call TRBD2 (5 bases). The CDR3 runs 13 residues. The V end was cut by 2 bases, the J end by 7 bases, with 13 bases between. Per germline, CDR1 SGHRS and CDR2 YFSETQ.

This clonotype was detected many times. The chain recombines TRBV10-3 with TRBJ1-6, with unresolved D. In germline, CDR1 is ENHRY, CDR2 SYGVKD. Trimming took off 5 bases at V and 5 bases at J, with 10 bases between the two ends. The CDR3 is made up of 14 amino acids. The CDR3 spells CAISRDNNNSPLHF. The CDR3 coding sequence is TGTGCCATCAGTCGAGACAACAATAATTCACCCCTCCACTTT.

This clonotype has at least ten counts. V usage is TRBV19 and J usage is TRBJ1-2; perhaps TRBD1 as D (6 bases). The V and J ends lost 7 bases and 8 bases respectively, with 20 bases between them. Germline CDR1 reads LNHDA; CDR2 reads SQIVND (reference sequence). This CDR3 has 14 amino acids. In DNA form, the CDR3 reads TGTGCCAGTACCGAACTGGGGACATCAGGGGGCTACACCTTC. As protein: CASTELGTSGGYTF. The full variable domain, with the rest looked up from reference TRBV19 and TRBJ1-2, is DGGITQSPKYLFRKEGQNVTLSCEQNLNHDAMYWYRQDPGQGLRLIYYSQIVNDFQKGDIAEGYSVSREKKESFPLTVTSAQKNPTAFYLCASTELGTSGGYTFGSGTRLTVV.

This clonotype was counted only a few times. J is TRBJ2-7 and V is TRBV6-1, with D perhaps matching TRBD2 (6 bases). The CDR3 spans 12 residues. V was cut by 3 bases and J by 5 bases, with 8 bases left in between. Germline CDR1 reads MNHNS; CDR2 reads SASEGT. CDR3 in DNA: TGTGCCAGCAGTGAGGGGAGGAACGAGCAGTACTTC. Translating it yields CASSEGRNEQYF.

In the case of this clonotype: Relative to the germline gene, one junction end is altered; a read error may explain this. The chain uses TRBV20-1 and TRBJ1-4; possible D gene TRBD1, 5 bases. The CDR3 loop spans 16 amino acids. Per germline, CDR1 DFQATT and CDR2 SNEGSKA (reference sequence). In DNA, the CDR3 is TGCAGTGCTAGAGGAGTAGGGGTTCGACCTAATGAAAAACTGTTCTTT. Translating it yields CSARGVGVRPNEKLFF.

This clonotype was observed at least ten times. The chain has TRBV28 and TRBJ2-7; 7 nucleotides match TRBD1. The CDR3 runs to 15 residues. Germline V gene lookup returns CDR1 MDHEN and CDR2 SYDVKM. J gave up 1 base and V 4 bases, and 7 bases lay outside the gene matches. CDR3 DNA: TGTGCCAGCAGTTCGACAATGACAGGGTCCTACGAGCAGTACTTC. The encoded protein is CASSSTMTGSYEQYF.

This clonotype was detected many times. DNA for the CDR3: TGTGCCAGCAGCCCGCAGCAGGGTTTTGATGGCTACACCTTC. Its translation: CASSPQQGFDGYTF. The rearrangement joins TRBV7-6 to TRBJ1-2; D might be TRBD1 (5 bases). From germline, CDR1 is SGHVS and CDR2 FNYEAQ. The V end lost 5 bases, the J end lost 6 bases, and 16 bases lay between the germline ends. The CDR3 covers 14 residues.

This clonotype showed up many times. The chain links TRBV2 to TRBJ2-1; weak D call: TRBD2 (6 bases). The germline V gene encodes CDR1 SNHLY and CDR2 FYNNEI. The CDR3 loop spans 14 amino acids. Trimming cost V 8 bases and J 2 bases, with 13 bases left between them. CDR3 in DNA: TGTGCCAGCGATAGCGGATCAACCTACAATGAGCAGTTCTTC. Amino acid sequence: CASDSGSTYNEQFF.

The chain joins TRBV5-1 to TRBJ1-2; TRBD1 aligns across 10 bases. The V and J ends lost 0 bases and 3 bases, in that order; junction bases with no gene match: 5. The CDR3 runs 16 residues. The germline CDR1 and CDR2 sequences are SGHRS and YFSETQ. The CDR3, as DNA: TGCGCCAGCAGCTTGGGAATGACAGGGGGCCACTATGGCTACACCTTC. It yields the protein CASSLGMTGGHYGYTF.

The chain recombines TRBV30 with TRBJ2-1; D is unclear. This CDR3 spans 11 amino acids. CDR1 is GTSNPN and CDR2 is SVGIG in the germline V gene (reference sequence). V lost 3 bases to trimming and J lost 7 bases, with 7 bases between them. CDR3 amino acids: CAWRRRNEQFF. Written as DNA, the CDR3 is TGTGCCTGGAGGAGGAGAAATGAGCAGTTCTTC. The variable domain in full, completed from reference TRBV30 and TRBJ2-1, reads SQTIHQWPATLVQPVGSPLSLECTVEGTSNPNLYWYRQAAGRGLQLLFYSVGIGQISSEVPQNLSASRPQDRQFILSSKKLLLSDSGFYLCAWRRRNEQFFGPGTRLTVL.

In this sample, this clonotype turned up many times. The CDR3 does not close with the conserved phenylalanine or tryptophan, likely indicating a read error. Because the CDR3's place on the DNA is in doubt, the DNA is left out and the CDR3 is given as listed by TCRdb. The J gene is TRBJ2-6, the V gene TRBV23-1; the table names TRBD1, a call not compared with the DNA. TRBV23-1 carries the ORF label, with uncertain function. Termini included, the CDR3 measures 12 amino acids. The CDR3 here is CASSHWDEYPQA.

This clonotype was observed many times. V usage is TRBV29-1 and J usage is TRBJ1-2; D is ambiguous. The germline gives CDR1 SQVTM, CDR2 ANQGSEA. Trimming took off 8 bases at V and 7 bases at J, with 14 bases between the two ends. This CDR3 has 11 amino acids. CDR3 in DNA: TGCAGCTCACCCACGGGGTCTGGCTACACCTTC. Translating it yields CSSPTGSGYTF.

A remark on this clonotype: A much larger clone is a single base away; this may be a read error. The chain carries TRBV3-1 and TRBJ1-1; a weak D match, TRBD1 (5 bases). CDR3 length: 14 residues. V was cut by 5 bases and J by 7 bases, with 17 bases left in between. Germline V lookup: CDR1 LGHDT, CDR2 YNNKEL (reference sequence). The CDR3 region is CASSKGPRGGEAFF. The CDR3 DNA sequence: TGTGCCAGCAGCAAAGGACCTCGTGGGGGTGAAGCTTTCTTT.

The table lists this clonotype with a few counts. CDR3 DNA sequence: TGTGCCAGCAGCCAAGTCGCCTGGAAGCCTAACGCATCCGGGCATGAGCAGTTCTTC. The encoded protein is CASSQVAWKPNASGHEQFF. This rearrangement joins TRBV3-1 to TRBJ2-1, with unresolved D. The CDR3 loop spans 19 amino acids. Trimming pared 1 base from V and 8 bases from J, leaving 27 bases between. CDR1 is LGHDT, CDR2 YNNKEL, per germline (reference sequence).

This clonotype appeared many times. This chain links TRBV5-1 with TRBJ1-3; TRBD1 is a possible D gene (6 bases). CDR3 length equals 15 residues. CDR1 is SGHRS and CDR2 is YFSETQ in the germline V gene. Deletions cut 1 base from V and 0 bases from J, with 8 bases between. CDR3 nucleotide sequence: TGCGCCAGCAGCTTGCAAGGGGGCTCTGGAAACACCATATATTTT. Its protein is CASSLQGGSGNTIYF. Complete variable domain (other parts from reference TRBV5-1 and TRBJ1-3): KAGVTQTPRYLIKTRGQQVTLSCSPISGHRSVSWYQQTPGQGLQFLFEYFSETQRNKGNFPGRFSGRQFSNSRSEMNVSTLELGDSALYLCASSLQGGSGNTIYFGEGSWLTVV.

This clonotype was counted between two and nine times. The chain uses TRBV20-1 and TRBJ1-1; possible D gene TRBD1, 5 bases. The germline V gene has CDR1 DFQATT and CDR2 SNEGSKA (reference sequence). This CDR3 is built from 13 residues. The V end lost 4 bases, the J end lost 0 bases, and 9 bases lay between the germline ends. DNA for the CDR3: TGCAGTGCTACCAGGGAAATGAACACTGAAGCTTTCTTT. Its protein product is CSATREMNTEAFF.

This clonotype was observed at least ten times. The genes are TRBV5-1 and TRBJ2-2; 9 positions agree with TRBD2. The germline V gene has CDR1 SGHRS and CDR2 YFSETQ. The CDR3 covers 18 residues. The V gene end was trimmed by 3 bases and the J gene end by 0 bases; junction bases not matched to a gene: 9. CDR3 in DNA: TGCGCCAGCAGCTCGCTCACTAGCGGGTTCGCGAACACCGGGGAGCTGTTTTTT. Amino acid sequence: CASSSLTSGFANTGELFF.

The chain is built from TRBV5-6 and TRBJ1-1; 8 bases match TRBD1. This CDR3 has 17 residues. Germline-derived CDR1 and CDR2 are SGHDT and YYEEEE. Trimming cost V 4 bases and J 5 bases; bases outside gene matches: 16. The CDR3 spells CASSLEGDRWGRTEAFF. The DNA of the CDR3 is TGTGCCAGCAGCCTGGAGGGGGACAGGTGGGGAAGGACTGAAGCTTTCTTT.

This clonotype appeared a few times. The J gene is TRBJ2-2, the V gene TRBV5-4; 9 bases line up with TRBD2. V shed 4 bases and J 5 bases; nucleotides not matched to a gene: 12. The CDR3 has 17 residues. Looked up from germline, CDR1 is SGHNT and CDR2 is YYREEE (reference sequence). Here the CDR3 reads CASSPIPSGVETGELFF. In nucleotides, the CDR3 is TGTGCCAGCAGCCCTATTCCTAGCGGGGTCGAAACCGGGGAGCTGTTTTTT.

The table lists this clonotype with many counts. This chain joins TRBV10-3 and TRBJ2-1, with no clear D. Trimming pared 2 bases from V and 9 bases from J, leaving 5 bases between. Germline CDR1 reads ENHRY; CDR2 reads SYGVKD. This CDR3 is 11 amino acids long. The DNA of the CDR3 is TGTGCCATCAGTGAGGGGCGTGAGCAGTTCTTC. Its translation: CAISEGREQFF.

Only a few counts were recorded for this clonotype. The chain joins TRBV7-9 to TRBJ1-1; D unresolved. Per the germline V gene, CDR1 is SEHNR and CDR2 is FQNEAQ (reference sequence). The length of the CDR3 is 14 residues. V was trimmed by 2 bases and J by 2 bases, leaving 9 bases between them. Here the CDR3 DNA reads TGTGCCAGCAGCTTAAGTACAGCTAACACTGAAGCTTTCTTT. Its translation is CASSLSTANTEAFF.

This clonotype was recorded at least ten times. The rearrangement uses TRBV12-5 and TRBJ1-3; 8 bases are a match to TRBD1. Per germline, CDR1 LGHNT and CDR2 FRNRAP. The CDR3 contains 14 residues. V was pared by 6 bases and J by 2 bases, with 3 bases of the junction left unmatched. CDR3 bases: TGTGCTAGTGGGCGACAGGGGCCTGGAAACACCATATATTTT. Protein: CASGRQGPGNTIYF.

For the CDR3, the DNA is TGTGCCAGCAGTGCTACCTCCATGCGATACTTC. Residues: CASSATSMRYF. This sequence joins TRBV12-3 or TRBV12-4 and TRBJ2-4; D unclear. The V and J ends lost 5 bases and 16 bases respectively, with 15 bases between them. This CDR3 contains 11 residues.